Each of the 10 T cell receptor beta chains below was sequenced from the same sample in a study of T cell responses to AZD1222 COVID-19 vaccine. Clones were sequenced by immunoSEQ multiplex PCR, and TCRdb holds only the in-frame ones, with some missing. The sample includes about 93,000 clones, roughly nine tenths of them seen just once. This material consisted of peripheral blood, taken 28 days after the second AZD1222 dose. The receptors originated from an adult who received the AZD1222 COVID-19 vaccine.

This chain's CDR3 is CASSKSDRGSNQPQHF. The CDR3 DNA is TGTGCCAGCAGTAAATCGGACAGGGGTAGCAATCAGCCCCAGCATTTT. This chain joins TRBV27 and TRBJ1-5; 9 bases line up with TRBD1. This CDR3 has 16 residues. The ends lost 5 bases at V and 0 bases at J; junction bases unmatched: 5. CDR1 MNHEY and CDR2 SMNVEV come from the germline V gene (reference sequence).

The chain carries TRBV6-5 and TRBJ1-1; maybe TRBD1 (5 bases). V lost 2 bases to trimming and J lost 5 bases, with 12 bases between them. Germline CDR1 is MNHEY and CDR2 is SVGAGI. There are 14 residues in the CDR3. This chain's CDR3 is CASSYDWDSTEAFF. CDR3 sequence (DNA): TGTGCCAGCAGTTACGATTGGGACTCAACTGAAGCTTTCTTT.

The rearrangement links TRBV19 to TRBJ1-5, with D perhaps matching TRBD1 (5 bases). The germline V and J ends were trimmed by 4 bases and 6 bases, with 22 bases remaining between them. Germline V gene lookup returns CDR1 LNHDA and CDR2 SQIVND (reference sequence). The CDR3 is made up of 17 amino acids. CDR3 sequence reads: CASSKYGTAGSGQPQHF. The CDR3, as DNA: TGTGCCAGTAGTAAATACGGGACGGCTGGATCAGGTCAGCCCCAGCATTTT.

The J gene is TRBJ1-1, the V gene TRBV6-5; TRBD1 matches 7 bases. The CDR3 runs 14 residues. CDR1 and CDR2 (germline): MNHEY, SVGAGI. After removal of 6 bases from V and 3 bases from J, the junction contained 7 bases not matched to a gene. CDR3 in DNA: TGTGCCAGCAGGAGGGGGCAGTGGGACACTGAAGCTTTCTTT. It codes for CASRRGQWDTEAFF.

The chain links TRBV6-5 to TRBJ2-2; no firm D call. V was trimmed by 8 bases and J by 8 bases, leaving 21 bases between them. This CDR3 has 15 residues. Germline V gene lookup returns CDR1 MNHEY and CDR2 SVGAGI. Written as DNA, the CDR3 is TGTGCCAGCGAACCGGGCTTGGGCCCCAATGGGGAGCTGTTTTTT. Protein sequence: CASEPGLGPNGELFF.

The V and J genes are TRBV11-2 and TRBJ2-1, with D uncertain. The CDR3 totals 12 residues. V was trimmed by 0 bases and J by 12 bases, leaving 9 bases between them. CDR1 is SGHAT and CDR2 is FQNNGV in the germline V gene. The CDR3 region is CASSLDSGRQFF. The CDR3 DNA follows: TGTGCCAGCAGCTTAGATTCTGGCAGGCAGTTCTTC.

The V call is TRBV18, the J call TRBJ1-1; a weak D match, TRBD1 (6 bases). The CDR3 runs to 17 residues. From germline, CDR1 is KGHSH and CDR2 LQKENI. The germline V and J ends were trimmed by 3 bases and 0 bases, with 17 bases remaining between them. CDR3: CASSPTGGKRLNTEAFF. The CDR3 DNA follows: TGTGCCAGCTCACCGACAGGAGGGAAGAGGTTGAACACTGAAGCTTTCTTT.

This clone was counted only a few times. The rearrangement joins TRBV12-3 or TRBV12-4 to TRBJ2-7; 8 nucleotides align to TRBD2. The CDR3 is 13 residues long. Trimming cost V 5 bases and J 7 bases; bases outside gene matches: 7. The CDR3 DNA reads TGTGCCAGCAGTCCGGGACTAGTTAGAGAGCAGTACTTC. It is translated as CASSPGLVREQYF.

CDR3 loop: CASSLGTGISYEQYF. As DNA, the CDR3 is TGTGCCAGCAGCTTAGGGACAGGGATTAGCTACGAGCAGTACTTC. This chain uses TRBV7-9 with TRBJ2-7, with 8 bases lining up with TRBD1. After removal of 1 base from V and 3 bases from J, the junction contained 5 bases not matched to a gene. Germline values: CDR1 SEHNR, CDR2 FQNEAQ (reference sequence). There are 15 residues in the CDR3.

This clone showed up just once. The CDR3 spells CASSVAAVNYGYTF. The CDR3, as DNA: TGTGCCAGCAGCGTAGCCGCCGTCAACTATGGCTACACCTTC. The rearrangement uses TRBV9 and TRBJ1-2; D gene uncertain. Trimming took off 0 bases at V and 2 bases at J, with 8 bases between the two ends. Germline CDR1 reads SGDLS; CDR2 reads YYNGEE. This CDR3 contains 14 residues.